Included here is one T cell receptor (beta chain) sequence, with context. Its antigen is currently unknown. This sample is part of a study of CD8 T cells in Susac syndrome. In the study overall: There were Susac syndrome patients who were therapy-naive at blood draw, others on corticosteroids, and others on intravenous immunoglobulin alone.

Study-level results: The authors acknowledged that the study's TCR sequencing and HLA analysis involved relatively few individuals.

RNA in amounts of 0.5 to 1 ug was reverse transcribed with random hexamers. The immunoSEQ assay covered 54 Vbeta and 13 Jbeta segments for CDR3. TCRdb processed the immunoSEQ multiplex PCR reads anew with MiXCR; each CDR3 protein has one entry. The profile shows more than 110,000 distinct CDR3 sequences, 95% of them singletons. Sequencing was carried out using CD4+ T cells from PBMCs. This clonotype originated in a human donor with Susac syndrome.

The CDR3 DNA reads TGCGCCAGCAACGGGGGAGGGAGCGGGATCTACGAGCAGTACTTC. Protein sequence: CASNGGGSGIYEQYF. The chain employs TRBV5-1 and TRBJ2-7; TRBD2 agrees at 7 bases. The CDR3 has 15 amino acids. Germline V gene lookup returns CDR1 SGHRS and CDR2 YFSETQ. V was clipped by 6 bases and J by 3 bases; unmatched bases: 12.